What follows are 22 T cell receptor beta chains derived from one specimen sequenced in a study of blood T cell repertoires in COVID-19. The table came from immunoSEQ multiplex PCR; TCRdb's copy has only in-frame clones and leaves some out. The sample shows around 200,000 clones, about 85% of them seen only once. Sequenced sample: peripheral blood. The receptor source for this set is a woman of 80 years or more with acute or convalescent COVID-19.

The chain couples TRBV7-2 to TRBJ1-6; D is possibly TRBD1 (6 bases). Germline lookup yields CDR1 SGHTA and CDR2 FQGNSA. The CDR3 is made up of 16 amino acids. The germline V and J ends were trimmed by 0 bases and 6 bases, with 12 bases remaining between them. The CDR3 loop is CASSLARQAINSPLHF. The CDR3 bases are TGTGCCAGCAGCTTAGCCAGACAGGCAATTAATTCACCCCTCCACTTT.

The chain is built from TRBV4-3 and TRBJ1-4, with D possibly TRBD1 on 5 matching bases. Germline CDR1 LGHNA, CDR2 YSLEER. This CDR3 comprises 16 residues. With 0 bases removed from V and 1 base from J, the gap between germline ends came to 9 bases. CDR3 region: CASSQDTGVTNEKLFF. In nucleotides, the CDR3 is TGCGCCAGCAGCCAAGATACGGGGGTAACTAATGAAAAACTGTTTTTT.

In the case of this clone: At one of its ends the junction is not consistent with the germline gene, which may arise from a read error. J is TRBJ2-7 and V is TRBV7-2; 9 bases map to TRBD2. This CDR3 region has 11 residues. CDR1 and CDR2 (germline): SGHTA, FQGNSA. The CDR3 sequence is CASSLVGTSFW. The DNA of the CDR3 is TGTGCCAGCAGCTTAGTGGGGACTAGCTTTTGG.

The J gene is TRBJ2-7, the V gene TRBV2, with D unclear. From germline, CDR1 is SNHLY and CDR2 FYNNEI. Between the trimmed V and J ends, which lost 6 bases and 1 base, there was a span of 10 bases. The CDR3 extends over 13 amino acids. CDR3 in DNA: TGTGCCAGCAGCCCCTGGCAGTCCTACGAGCAGTACTTC. Translated, it gives CASSPWQSYEQYF.

The V call is TRBV28, the J call TRBJ1-3, with D possibly TRBD1 on 6 matching bases. The CDR3 is 15 residues long. The ends were cut back, 7 bases at V and 4 bases at J, with 17 bases in the middle. From germline, CDR1 is MDHEN and CDR2 SYDVKM. The CDR3, as DNA: TGTGCCAGCACCTCTACAGGGTCTTACGGAAACACCATATATTTT. Translating gives CASTSTGSYGNTIYF.

For the CDR3, the DNA is TGTGCCAGCAGCGTAGAACTTTACCTGACAGGGAGGACTGAAGCTTTCTTT. It is translated as CASSVELYLTGRTEAFF. The chain has TRBV9 and TRBJ1-1, with TRBD1 matching over 7 bases. The CDR3 consists of 17 residues. The germline V gene encodes CDR1 SGDLS and CDR2 YYNGEE. Losses at the gene ends were 0 bases for V and 5 bases for J; bases not matched to a gene: 13.

This chain uses TRBV5-1 with TRBJ2-7, with 9 bases identical to TRBD1. CDR1 is SGHRS, CDR2 YFSETQ, per germline. The CDR3 sequence is 15 residues long. V lost 4 bases to trimming and J lost 2 bases; unmatched junction nucleotides: 7. For the CDR3, the DNA is TGCGCCAGCAGCAGAAGGACAGGGGAAACCTACGAGCAGTACTTC. It encodes CASSRRTGETYEQYF.

In this sample, this clone turned up once. This rearrangement joins TRBV6-2 or TRBV6-3 to TRBJ2-7; 9 bases align to TRBD2. V dropped 2 bases and J dropped 3; count of bases not matched to a gene: 20. The CDR3 totals 20 residues. In germline, CDR1 is MNHEY, CDR2 SVGEGT. CDR3 DNA sequence: TGTGCCAGCAGTTACGAGTTGCGCGGGAGGGCCCGAGTTGCCAACTACGAGCAGTACTTC. It is translated as CASSYELRGRARVANYEQYF.

The chain recombines TRBV18 with TRBJ2-1; 8 bases fit TRBD2. Germline-derived CDR1 and CDR2 are KGHSH and LQKENI. The length of the CDR3 is 16 residues. V shed 1 base, J shed 7 bases, and the junction held 9 bases outside the gene matches. CDR3 sequence reads: CASSPRLPSGRNEQFF. As DNA, the CDR3 is TGTGCCAGCTCACCACGGTTGCCTAGCGGGCGGAATGAGCAGTTCTTC.

Notes on this clone: This specimen includes other DNA sequences encoding the same CDR3. This chain joins TRBV19 and TRBJ1-5; D is uncertain. This CDR3 has 14 amino acids. Germline values: CDR1 LNHDA, CDR2 SQIVND (reference sequence). Trimming cost V 3 bases and J 4 bases, with 10 bases left between them. CDR3 DNA: TGTGCCAGTAGTATTAGAGAGGGTAATCAGCCCCAGCATTTT. The encoded protein is CASSIREGNQPQHF.

The rearrangement joins TRBV10-1 to TRBJ1-1, with a possible D match to TRBD1 (6 bases). CDR1 WNHNN and CDR2 SYGVQD come from the germline V gene (reference sequence). V lost 1 base and J lost 1, with 10 bases in between. The CDR3 has 15 residues. CDR3 protein: CASSELRGGNTEAFF. The CDR3 coding sequence is TGCGCCAGCAGTGAGTTGAGGGGGGGGAACACTGAAGCTTTCTTT.

The chain joins TRBV9 to TRBJ2-2; 14 bases align to TRBD2. Germline V gene lookup returns CDR1 SGDLS and CDR2 YYNGEE. CDR3 length: 16 residues. The junction had 2 bases not matched to a gene; V was cut back by 3 bases and J by 4 bases. CDR3 nucleotides: TGTGCCAGCAGCGCGGGACTAGCGGGAGCCACCGGGGAGCTGTTTTTT. As protein: CASSAGLAGATGELFF. Looking up the rest from reference TRBV9 and TRBJ2-2 gives the full variable domain: DSGVTQTPKHLITATGQRVTLRCSPRSGDLSVYWYQQSLDQGLQFLIQYYNGEERAKGNILERFSAQQFPDLHSELNLSSLELGDSALYFCASSAGLAGATGELFFGEGSRLTVL.

V usage is TRBV11-2 and J usage is TRBJ1-3, with D possibly being TRBD1 (5 bases). Trimming pared 2 bases from V and 0 bases from J, leaving 8 bases between. The CDR3 sequence is 15 residues long. Germline lookup yields CDR1 SGHAT and CDR2 FQNNGV. The CDR3 protein is CASSLQGLSGNTIYF. In DNA, the CDR3 is TGTGCCAGCAGCTTACAGGGTCTCTCTGGAAACACCATATATTTT.

Here the CDR3 DNA reads TGTGCCAGCAGTTTATATGCGGACAGGGGGCTCGATGAGCAGTTCTTC. It encodes CASSLYADRGLDEQFF. The rearrangement links TRBV28 to TRBJ2-1; 11 bases are shared with TRBD1. The germline gives CDR1 MDHEN, CDR2 SYDVKM. The CDR3 contains 16 residues. V trimming: 1 base; J trimming: 8 bases; junction bases outside the gene matches: 7.

The chain recombines TRBV18 with TRBJ1-1, with 9 nucleotides matching TRBD1. J gave up 0 bases and V 6 bases, and 8 bases lay outside the gene matches. From germline, CDR1 is KGHSH and CDR2 LQKENI. This CDR3 has 16 residues. CDR3 sequence (DNA): TGTGCCAGCTCCCAAGAAGGACAGGGGATGAACACTGAAGCTTTCTTT. Its translation: CASSQEGQGMNTEAFF.

CDR3 DNA: TGCAGTGCTAGTGGGAGCTACGAGCAGTACTTC. This codes for CSASGSYEQYF. The chain uses TRBV20-1 and TRBJ2-7; D is perhaps TRBD2 (5 bases). Looked up from germline, CDR1 is DFQATT and CDR2 is SNEGSKA (reference sequence). V lost 3 bases to trimming and J lost 3 bases, with 6 bases between them. This CDR3 has 11 amino acids.

This clone came up a few times. The gene calls are TRBV6-6 and TRBJ1-5, with D maybe TRBD1 (6 bases). The CDR3 contains 15 residues. Germline V lookup: CDR1 MNHNY, CDR2 SVGAGI (reference sequence). Trimming pared 7 bases from V and 2 bases from J, leaving 15 bases between. The CDR3 DNA reads TGTGCCAGCACTCCGACGGCAGGGGGCAATCAGCCCCAGCATTTT. Protein: CASTPTAGGNQPQHF.

The rearrangement links TRBV3-1 (or the pseudogene TRBV3-2) to TRBJ2-3, with 8 bases that match TRBD1. With V trimmed by 5 bases and J by 5 bases, 6 bases remained unmatched. The CDR3 length is 14 residues. CDR1 LGHDT and CDR2 YNNKEL come from the germline V gene (reference sequence). The CDR3 sequence is CASSTTGAGDTQYF. The CDR3 nucleotides are TGTGCCAGCAGCACGACAGGGGCGGGAGATACGCAGTATTTT.

This clone occurred once. This chain connects TRBV9 to TRBJ1-2, with D unclear. The CDR3 has 14 residues. Germline CDR1 SGDLS, CDR2 YYNGEE. V was trimmed by 0 bases and J by 9 bases, leaving 15 bases between them. CDR3 in DNA: TGTGCCAGCAGCGTAGGATACCTCGCTAGAAGCTACACCTTC. Translation gives CASSVGYLARSYTF.

As regards this clone: The same CDR3 can be traced to other DNA sequences in this sample. The chain uses TRBV24-1 and TRBJ1-3; D not resolved. The germline CDR1 and CDR2 sequences are KGHDR and SFDVKD. The germline V and J ends were trimmed by 3 bases and 1 base, with 9 bases remaining between them. The CDR3 has 15 amino acids. The CDR3 is CATSDPRGSGNTIYF. CDR3 sequence (DNA): TGTGCCACCAGTGATCCCCGGGGTTCTGGAAACACCATATATTTT.

The chain has TRBV7-2 and TRBJ2-2; D is undetermined. CDR3 length: 15 residues. V was trimmed by 2 bases and J by 4 bases, leaving 11 bases between them. The germline V gene encodes CDR1 SGHTA and CDR2 FQGNSA. CDR3 amino acids: CASSLMARGTGELFF. Written as DNA, the CDR3 is TGTGCCAGCAGCTTAATGGCTCGAGGCACCGGGGAGCTGTTTTTT. The whole variable domain, filled in from reference TRBV7-2 and TRBJ2-2, reads GAGVSQSPSNKVTEKGKDVELRCDPISGHTALYWYRQSLGQGLEFLIYFQGNSAPDKSGLPSDRFSAERTGGSVSTLTIQRTQQEDSAVYLCASSLMARGTGELFFGEGSRLTVL.

The CDR3 protein is CASSKQGLAGINEQFF. CDR3 nucleotides: TGTGCCAGCAGCAAACAAGGACTAGCGGGAATAAATGAGCAGTTCTTC. This rearrangement joins TRBV7-2 to TRBJ2-1; 12 positions agree with TRBD2. Looked up from germline, CDR1 is SGHTA and CDR2 is FQGNSA. This CDR3 contains 16 residues. V trimming: 5 bases; J trimming: 7 bases; junction bases outside the gene matches: 9.